These 21 T cell receptor beta chains share one sample of origin, sequenced in a study of T cell clonotyping in hematopoietic cell transplantation. Time point here: recipient sample about 28 days before transplant, after cytoreduction. Profiled with immunoSEQ multiplex PCR; TCRdb holds only in-frame clones, not every one. The sample holds around 21,000 clones, 60% to 85% seen once. Sequenced here: peripheral blood mononuclear cells, sampled before stem cell transplant. The receptor set was obtained from a man aged 55 to 70 with acute myeloid leukemia. Some clones in this sample may be carry-over from other donors' samples.

J is TRBJ1-5 and V is TRBV7-2; the D is unclear. Trimming took 5 bases from V and 0 from J, leaving 11 bases between them. The CDR3 extends over 15 amino acids. Germline-derived CDR1 and CDR2 are SGHTA and FQGNSA. The CDR3 protein is CASSPIGDSNQPQHF. The CDR3 DNA follows: TGTGCCAGCAGCCCGATCGGGGATAGCAATCAGCCCCAGCATTTT.

The chain employs TRBV30 and TRBJ1-6; D gene unclear. Germline assignment: CDR1 GTSNPN and CDR2 SVGIG (reference sequence). V was cut by 4 bases and J by 6 bases, with 13 bases left in between. The CDR3 is 14 residues long. CDR3 DNA sequence: TGTGCCTGGACGAAGGAGAACCTTAATTCACCCCTCCACTTT. The encoded protein is CAWTKENLNSPLHF. The variable domain in full, completed from reference TRBV30 and TRBJ1-6, reads SQTIHQWPATLVQPVGSPLSLECTVEGTSNPNLYWYRQAAGRGLQLLFYSVGIGQISSEVPQNLSASRPQDRQFILSSKKLLLSDSGFYLCAWTKENLNSPLHFGNGTRLTVT.

This clone is classed as medium-sized. The gene calls are TRBV30 and TRBJ2-7; 13 bases map to TRBD2. CDR3 size: 20 residues. J was trimmed by 2 bases and V by 0 bases; bases with no gene match: 16. Germline V gene data show CDR1 as GTSNPN and CDR2 as SVGIG (reference sequence). The CDR3 DNA sequence: TGTGCCTGGAGTGTAAAGGTTATTTGGACTAGCGGGGGCCTCCCCTACGAGCAGTACTTC. Its protein product is CAWSVKVIWTSGGLPYEQYF.

V usage is TRBV5-6 and J usage is TRBJ2-5; perhaps TRBD1 as D (6 bases). The DNA end favors TRBJ2-7, so the J call may be wrong. The CDR3 length is 13 residues. CDR1 is SGHDT and CDR2 is YYEEEE in the germline V gene. In DNA form, the CDR3 reads TGTGCCAGCAGCGTGGACAGTCGCTACGAGCAGTACTTC. Translated, it gives CASSVDSRYEQYF.

This chain's CDR3 is CASSLERDSPKRRLSYEQYF. DNA for the CDR3: TGTGCCAGCAGCCTAGAGCGGGATTCTCCTAAGCGGCGACTCTCCTACGAGCAGTACTTC. This chain connects TRBV7-3 to TRBJ2-7; 7 bases line up with TRBD2. Germline V gives CDR1 SGHTA, CDR2 FQGTGA. Trimming cost V 5 bases and J 0 bases; bases outside gene matches: 22. The CDR3 contains 20 residues.

The chain carries TRBV27 and TRBJ2-2, with D maybe TRBD1 (6 bases). Germline V gene lookup returns CDR1 MNHEY and CDR2 SMNVEV (reference sequence). With 6 bases removed from V and 4 bases from J, the gap between germline ends came to 12 bases. The CDR3 runs to 14 residues. Written as DNA, the CDR3 is TGTGCCAGCAGACCAGGGGTTCCCACCGGGGAGCTGTTTTTT. The encoded protein is CASRPGVPTGELFF.

This sequence joins TRBV4-1 and TRBJ2-5, with 16 bases aligning to TRBD2. Germline V gene data show CDR1 as MGHRA and CDR2 as YSYEKL. J was trimmed by 1 base and V by 0 bases; bases with no gene match: 2. The CDR3 has 18 residues. The chain's CDR3 is CASSQEGLAGGLQETQYF. CDR3 coding DNA: TGCGCCAGCAGCCAAGAGGGACTAGCGGGGGGGCTCCAAGAGACCCAGTACTTC.

In this sample, this clone turned up once. CDR3 in amino acids: CASSYGDRGNEKLFF. CDR3 DNA sequence: TGTGCCAGCAGTTACGGGGACAGGGGAAATGAAAAACTGTTTTTT. This sequence joins TRBV6-5 and TRBJ1-4, with 10 bases fitting TRBD1. The CDR3 contains 15 residues. In germline, CDR1 is MNHEY, CDR2 SVGAGI. Trimming took 2 bases from V and 5 from J; bases not matched to a gene: 2.

The gene calls are TRBV7-6 and TRBJ2-2; 7 nucleotides align to TRBD1. V was pared by 5 bases and J by 6 bases, with 9 bases of the junction left unmatched. Germline-derived CDR1 and CDR2 are SGHVS and FNYEAQ. The CDR3 sequence is 15 residues long. The CDR3 loop reads CASSLDRVLPGELFF. For the CDR3, the DNA is TGTGCCAGCAGCCTCGACAGGGTCCTGCCCGGGGAGCTGTTTTTT.

The genes are TRBV2 and TRBJ1-5; 10 nucleotides align to TRBD1. CDR1 is SNHLY, CDR2 FYNNEI, per germline. The junction had 5 bases not matched to a gene; V was cut back by 2 bases and J by 4 bases. This CDR3 has 16 residues. CDR3 loop: CASSERGQGWNQPQHF. In DNA form, the CDR3 reads TGTGCCAGCAGTGAAAGGGGACAGGGGTGGAATCAGCCCCAGCATTTT. Looking up the rest from reference TRBV2 and TRBJ1-5 gives the full variable domain: EPEVTQTPSHQVTQMGQEVILRCVPISNHLYFYWYRQILGQKVEFLVSFYNNEISEKSEIFDDQFSVERPDGSNFTLKIRSTKLEDSAMYFCASSERGQGWNQPQHFGDGTRLSIL.

The rearrangement links TRBV29-1 to TRBJ1-1; no definite D call. V shed 4 bases and J shed 7 bases, with 7 bases lying between them. The CDR3 spans 10 residues. The germline CDR1 and CDR2 sequences are SQVTM and ANQGSEA. The CDR3 DNA sequence: TGCAGCGTTGGCGTGGGTGAAGCTTTCTTT. This gives the protein CSVGVGEAFF.

This sequence joins TRBV2 and TRBJ1-6; weak D call: TRBD1 (5 bases). V dropped 6 bases and J dropped 10 bases, with 19 bases sitting between them. Per the germline V gene, CDR1 is SNHLY and CDR2 is FYNNEI. The CDR3 length is 15 residues. The CDR3 loop reads CASRPPPGRGSPLHF. The CDR3 bases are TGTGCCAGCAGGCCCCCCCCAGGGAGGGGATCACCCCTCCACTTT.

The rearrangement uses TRBV11-3 and TRBJ2-7; TRBD1 might be the D (6 bases). Trimming took off 3 bases at V and 2 bases at J, with 11 bases between the two ends. Germline loops: CDR1 SGHNT, CDR2 YENEEA. The CDR3 is 14 amino acids. The CDR3 loop reads CASSFATGPYEQYF. DNA of the CDR3: TGTGCCAGCAGCTTCGCGACAGGACCCTACGAGCAGTACTTC. The variable domain in full, completed from reference TRBV11-3 and TRBJ2-7, reads EAGVVQSPRYKIIEKKQPVAFWCNPISGHNTLYWYLQNLGQGPELLIRYENEEAVDDSQLPKDRFSAERLKGVDSTLKIQPAELGDSAVYLCASSFATGPYEQYFGPGTRLTVT.

The chain employs TRBV7-2 and TRBJ2-5; D unclear. CDR3 length: 13 amino acids. V lost 0 bases to trimming and J lost 5 bases, with 7 bases between them. Germline CDR1 and CDR2: SGHTA and FQGNSA. CDR3 nucleotide sequence: TGTGCCAGCAGCTTAGCCCAGGAGGAGACCCAGTACTTC. This sequence encodes CASSLAQEETQYF.

The J gene is TRBJ2-7, the V gene TRBV5-5, with TRBD1 as a possible D gene (5 bases). The CDR3 length is 13 residues. Germline V gene sequence: CDR1 SGHKS, CDR2 YYEKEE (reference sequence). Trimming removed 1 base from V and 8 bases from J, with 13 bases in between. The chain's CDR3 is CASSLPGKEQQYF. The CDR3 nucleotides read TGTGCCAGCAGCTTGCCAGGGAAAGAGCAGCAGTACTTC. The variable domain in full, completed from reference TRBV5-5 and TRBJ2-7, reads DAGVTQSPTHLIKTRGQQVTLRCSPISGHKSVSWYQQVLGQGPQFIFQYYEKEERGRGNFPDRFSARQFPNYSSELNVNALLLGDSALYLCASSLPGKEQQYFGPGTRLTVT.

The genes are TRBV13 and TRBJ2-7; D remains ambiguous. Deletions cut 5 bases from V and 10 bases from J, with 15 bases between. Germline V gene sequence: CDR1 PRHDT, CDR2 FYEKMQ (reference sequence). The CDR3 runs 12 residues. This CDR3 reads CASSPTLGIQYF. The DNA of the CDR3 is TGTGCCAGCAGCCCGACACTTGGTATTCAGTACTTC.

This rearrangement joins TRBV6-1 to TRBJ2-1; no clear D. Germline values: CDR1 MNHNS, CDR2 SASEGT. The CDR3 covers 12 residues. V was clipped by 6 bases and J by 7 bases, with 10 bases between them. CDR3 residues: CASRADVNEQFF. Written as DNA, the CDR3 is TGTGCCAGCAGGGCCGATGTGAATGAGCAGTTCTTC.

The chain carries TRBV5-6 and TRBJ2-7, with 9 nucleotides matching TRBD1. The J segment lost 2 bases and the V segment lost 4 bases, leaving 7 bases of the junction unmatched. The CDR3 covers 15 residues. Germline loops: CDR1 SGHDT, CDR2 YYEEEE. CDR3 residues: CASSAGDREPYEQYF. The CDR3 nucleotides read TGTGCCAGCAGCGCTGGGGACAGGGAGCCCTACGAGCAGTACTTC.

The chain couples TRBV30 to TRBJ1-3; D remains unclear. CDR1 and CDR2 (germline): GTSNPN, SVGIG (reference sequence). Trimming shortened V by 2 bases and J by 4 bases, and 12 bases separated the two germline ends. The CDR3 totals 14 residues. The CDR3: CAWSTGSLGNTIYF. The CDR3 nucleotides read TGTGCCTGGAGTACTGGCAGCTTGGGAAACACCATATATTTT.

The V call is TRBV10-2, the J call TRBJ2-7; TRBD1 aligns across 8 bases. Per the germline V gene, CDR1 is WSHSY and CDR2 is SAAADI. V lost 5 bases to trimming and J lost 3 bases; unmatched junction nucleotides: 6. The CDR3 is 14 residues long. This CDR3 reads CASSLSGQVYEQYF. The CDR3 DNA reads TGCGCCAGCAGTTTGTCGGGACAGGTCTACGAGCAGTACTTC.

This clone was detected once. The J gene is TRBJ2-7, the V gene TRBV6-5, with D possibly matching TRBD2 (5 bases). Germline assignment: CDR1 MNHEY and CDR2 SVGAGI. Between the trimmed V and J ends, which lost 10 bases and 5 bases, there was a span of 12 bases. The CDR3 consists of 11 residues. The CDR3 spells CATRTYHEQYF. The CDR3 DNA reads as TGTGCCACCCGGACTTACCACGAGCAGTACTTC.